The clone carrying this TCR beta chain turned up a few times. No antigen is known for it. This entry comes from a study of blood T cells in healthy people across ages. Researchers isolated at least 6 million PBMCs per sample. This CDR3 has 17 residues. Per germline, CDR1 MNHNY and CDR2 SVGAGI (reference sequence). With 2 bases removed from V and 6 bases from J, the gap between germline ends came to 20 bases. A second roughly 6 to 12 cycle PCR used barcoded and J-beta primers. A single record per CDR3 protein comes from TCRdb applying MiXCR to the 5' RACE reads. The repertoire consists of some 1.1 million distinct CDR3 sequences, with under 40% occurring once and the leading ten covering about 12%. Overall study findings and caveats: Because sorting was not performed, PBMCs prevented conclusive naive versus antigen-experienced comparison. A roughly linear fall in TCR beta diversity per million T cells was seen with increasing age.

The sequencing sample was made of blood. This TCR came from a man aged 18 to 30 in good health. The chain combines TRBV6-6 with TRBJ2-1; D might be TRBD2 (6 bases). The CDR3 reads CASSYPLRLGRSNEQFF. The CDR3 coding sequence is TGTGCCAGCAGTTACCCCCTCAGACTAGGACGCTCCAATGAGCAGTTCTTC.